The T cell receptor (beta chain) described here comes from a study of PD-L1 blockade in urothelial cancer. Study-wide context: Individuals in the cohort had been given 0 to 3 earlier chemotherapy regimens. Blood analysis took place 3 weeks (second dose) and 6 weeks after treatment start.

Added to each PCR by spiking were synthetic TCR analog templates. Some clones are missing from TCRdb's copy, which holds only in-frame ones; the method was immunoSEQ multiplex PCR. The sample consists of some 120,000 clones, more than 85% of them appearing once. Germline CDR1 is LGHNA and CDR2 is YSLEER. The germline V and J ends were trimmed by 0 bases and 5 bases, with 10 bases remaining between them. The CDR3 has 14 residues. Time point described: peripheral blood 6 weeks after treatment start. Urothelial carcinoma in patients was locally advanced or metastatic. The sequences come from PBMCs, collected around atezolizumab (anti-PD-L1) treatment. The clonotype comes from a man aged 60 to 69 with urothelial cancer. The chain combines TRBV4-3 with TRBJ2-5; no firm D call. CDR3 protein: CASSQDLGAETQYF. In DNA form, the CDR3 reads TGCGCCAGCAGCCAAGATCTCGGAGCGGAGACCCAGTACTTC.